This is a list of T cell receptor beta chains from one sample in a study of blood T cell repertoires in COVID-19. TCRdb's table, derived via immunoSEQ multiplex PCR, lists solely in-frame clones and lacks some. The sample includes more than 150,000 clones, approximately 83% of them seen just once. Sample: PBMCs or T cells enriched from blood (not recorded which). Receptor source: a woman aged 60-75 years who had recovered from COVID-19. Both conserved end residues are part of each CDR3. A D gene is named only where the DNA matches it firmly. Size tells how often a clone was seen (once, few, many) or the class of an expanded clone, and some rows leave it out.

v_gene,len,abundance,j_gene,d_gene,CDR3nt,CDR3aa
TRBV5-4,14,.,TRBJ2-4,TRBD1,TGTGCCAGCAGCGCACGAGGGGGCGAAAACATTCAGTACTTC,CASSARGGENIQYF
TRBV5-1,18,.,TRBJ2-6,TRBD1,TGCGCCAGCAGCTTTGACAGGGGTCAGTTCTCTGGGGCCAACGTCCTGACTTTC,CASSFDRGQFSGANVLTF
TRBV9,15,.,TRBJ2-2,.,TGTGCCAGCAGCGTAGCCCTATCGAACACCGGGGAGCTGTTTTTT,CASSVALSNTGELFF
TRBV12-5,15,.,TRBJ2-2,TRBD2,TGTGCTAGTGGTTTGACTAGCGGGAACACCGGGGAGCTGTTTTTT,CASGLTSGNTGELFF
TRBV7-9,15,.,TRBJ1-4,.,TGTGCCAGCAGCTTATACGCAGGGGTAAATGAAAAACTGTTTTTT,CASSLYAGVNEKLFF
TRBV5-1,12,.,TRBJ2-5,.,TGCGCCAGCAGTTCGGGGAGGGAGACCCAGTACTTC,CASSSGRETQYF
TRBV21-1,16,.,TRBJ1-4,.,TGTGCCAGCAGTCCTAGGGGAAGGGATACTAATGAAAAACTGTTTTTT,CASSPRGRDTNEKLFF
TRBV5-1,14,once,TRBJ1-1,.,TGCGCCAGCAGCTTGGCGAGTTTCGACACTGAAGCTTTCTTT,CASSLASFDTEAFF
TRBV3-1/TRBV3-2,19,.,TRBJ2-5,.,TGTGCCAGCAGCCACTCGCCGCCCGGCCCGGGGACTCGCCGAGAGACCCAGTACTTC,CASSHSPPGPGTRRETQYF
TRBV11-2,13,.,TRBJ1-6,.,TGTGCCAGCAGCTTCCAGGAGGATTCACCCCTCCACTTT,CASSFQEDSPLHF
TRBV30,12,once,TRBJ1-1,.,TGTGCCTGGAGTCCCATCCGGGATAAAGCTTTCTTT,CAWSPIRDKAFF
TRBV3-1/TRBV3-2,15,.,TRBJ1-1,.,TGTGCCAGCACCCTCTTTACCGGTTTAAAAACTGAAGCTTTCTTT,CASTLFTGLKTEAFF
TRBV6-5,13,.,TRBJ2-3,TRBD1,TGTGCCAGCGGGGACAGGGACCCAGATACGCAGTATTTT,CASGDRDPDTQYF
TRBV6-5,13,.,TRBJ2-3,.,TGTGCCAGCAGCAAACAGGGCACAGATACGCAGTATTTT,CASSKQGTDTQYF
TRBV5-1,15,.,TRBJ1-4,TRBD1,TGCGCCAGCAGCCCGGGAGCAGGGGGCGAAGAAAAACTGTTTTTT,CASSPGAGGEEKLFF
TRBV7-2,13,.,TRBJ2-5,.,TGTGCCAGCAGCCGGCGGGTCCACGAGACCCAGTACTTC,CASSRRVHETQYF